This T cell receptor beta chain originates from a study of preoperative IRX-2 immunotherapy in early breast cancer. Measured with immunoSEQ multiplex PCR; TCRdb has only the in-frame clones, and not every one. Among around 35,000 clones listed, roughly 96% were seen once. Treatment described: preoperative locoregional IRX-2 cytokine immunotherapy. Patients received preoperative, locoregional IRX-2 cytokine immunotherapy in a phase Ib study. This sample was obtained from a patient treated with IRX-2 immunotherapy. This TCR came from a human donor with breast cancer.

The CDR3 DNA follows: TGCGCCAGCAGCGACGGAGTCCAAGTCAGGGTAAGAGTTCCCTACGAGCAGTACTTC. It specifies CASSDGVQVRVRVPYEQYF. This chain uses TRBV5-1 with TRBJ2-7, with a possible D match to TRBD1 (5 bases). Germline V CDR1 and CDR2: SGHRS, YFSETQ. The CDR3 extends over 19 amino acids. The ends were cut back, 4 bases at V and 2 bases at J, with 28 bases in the middle.